Sequencing of this T cell receptor beta chain was carried out in a study of healthy donors' naive CD4 and CD8 T cells. Each TCR library used 500 ng of total RNA and a linear amplification protocol. Each CDR3 protein gets one entry after TCRdb re-called the reads with MiXCR. The repertoire holds about 200,000 distinct CDR3 sequences, with nearly 75% as singletons. Germline assignment: CDR1 SNHLY and CDR2 FYNNEI. Trimming took 0 bases from V and 6 from J; bases not matched to a gene: 8. The CDR3 is 15 residues long. The sequence was collected from a pool of human donors in good health; the sample pools cells from several healthy donors. What was sequenced was naive CD4+ and CD8+ T cells sorted from blood, pooled from several donors. This chain uses TRBV2 with TRBJ2-7, with 7 bases fitting TRBD1. The CDR3 loop reads CASSEAVMGQFEQYF. As DNA, the CDR3 is TGTGCCAGCAGTGAAGCGGTCATGGGACAGTTCGAGCAGTACTTC.